The T cell receptor beta chain described here comes from a study of blood T cell repertoires in COVID-19. Study information: PBMCs, B-cell-depleted T cells, or T cells were the source of the cDNA or gDNA that made up the material.

This clone was observed a single time. V was cut by 5 bases and J by 5 bases, with 12 bases left in between. Germline V gene lookup returns CDR1 SGHAT and CDR2 FQNNGV. The CDR3 consists of 13 residues. The data were produced by immunoSEQ multiplex PCR, yet TCRdb's version contains in-frame clones alone and is incomplete. Of roughly 80,000 clones in the sample, more than 60% were seen once. The chain links TRBV11-2 to TRBJ1-1, with TRBD1 as a possible D gene (5 bases). The receptor comes from a human donor in a cohort sampled during active COVID-19. Source material: peripheral blood. Written as DNA, the CDR3 is TGTGCCAGCAGCCGTGACAGATTTACTGAAGCTTTCTTT. This sequence encodes CASSRDRFTEAFF.